This entry features one TCR beta chain sequence. The antigen is not known. Each PCR replicate from the sorted subsets contained about 180 ng DNA, which is some 30,000 T cell genomes. The table came from immunoSEQ multiplex PCR; TCRdb's copy has only in-frame clones and leaves some out. There are over 1.5 million clones in the sample; around 98% occur only once, and roughly 0.45% lies in the top ten. The entry originates in a study of shared clonotypes between healthy human individuals. The investigators split CD4+ cells into a CD45RA+ naive subset and a CD45RA-negative memory subset. Findings and limits, study-wide: The study found lower generation probabilities in non-shared clonotypes than in those shared by all four donors. Memory subsets generally showed smaller estimated richness than naive subsets did.

This CDR3 has 14 residues. The V and J ends lost 3 bases and 6 bases respectively, with 14 bases between them. Germline CDR1 reads SGHDN; CDR2 reads FVKESK. The chain joins TRBV14 to TRBJ1-2, with D tentatively TRBD1 (6 bases). This TCR was sampled from a man aged 25 to 40 in good health. The sequenced material came from naive CD4+ T cells sorted from blood. The subset: CD45RA+ positively selected. CDR3 amino acids: CASSQVQGPHGYTF. The CDR3 DNA is TGTGCCAGCAGCCAGGTCCAGGGGCCGCATGGCTACACCTTC.